Shown below are 27 T cell receptor beta chains from a single sample sequenced in a study of cytomegalovirus exposure and HLA in healthy donors. Sequencing was performed with immunoSEQ multiplex PCR; in TCRdb, only in-frame clones are kept and a portion is missing. The sample consists of some 140,000 clones, about 86% of them appearing once. The sequenced material came from PBMCs. Receptors were obtained from a man between 18 and 35 years old in good health and CMV-seronegative.

CDR3 protein: CASSLVRGPEETQYF. CDR3 DNA: TGTGCCAGCAGCTTAGTAAGGGGCCCCGAAGAGACCCAGTACTTC. This rearrangement joins TRBV11-2 to TRBJ2-5; possibly TRBD1 for D (5 bases). The CDR3 is 15 residues long. The germline V gene has CDR1 SGHAT and CDR2 FQNNGV. V was trimmed by 1 base and J by 3 bases, leaving 12 bases between them.

The chain recombines TRBV5-1 with TRBJ2-2; D possibly corresponds to TRBD1 (5 bases). Germline V lookup: CDR1 SGHRS, CDR2 YFSETQ. V was cut by 3 bases and J by 3 bases, with 9 bases left in between. CDR3 length: 14 amino acids. The CDR3 bases are TGCGCCAGCAGCTCGGACACCTACACCGGGGAGCTGTTTTTT. This sequence encodes CASSSDTYTGELFF.

The chain employs TRBV6-6 and TRBJ2-1; possible D gene TRBD2, 6 bases. CDR1 is MNHNY, CDR2 SVGAGI, per germline (reference sequence). The CDR3 loop spans 15 amino acids. V lost 4 bases and J 6 bases, leaving 16 bases between the germline ends. The CDR3, as DNA: TGTGCCAGCAGTTTAAATTGGGGGGAGAGCAATGAGCAGTTCTTC. It is translated as CASSLNWGESNEQFF.

The chain joins TRBV11-2 to TRBJ2-2; weak D call: TRBD1 (5 bases). V lost 5 bases to trimming and J lost 6 bases, with 10 bases between them. The V gene's germline CDR1 is SGHAT and CDR2 FQNNGV. There are 13 residues in the CDR3. CDR3 amino acids: CASSLGQAGELFF. For the CDR3, the DNA is TGTGCCAGCAGCCTCGGACAAGCCGGGGAGCTGTTTTTT.

This CDR3 reads CASSTGLAGVEQYF. The CDR3 DNA reads TGCGCCAGCAGCACGGGACTAGCGGGAGTCGAGCAGTACTTC. The rearrangement uses TRBV10-2 and TRBJ2-7; the match to TRBD2 covers 14 bases. CDR1 is WSHSY and CDR2 is SAAADI in the germline V gene. The CDR3 spans 14 residues. J was trimmed by 6 bases and V by 6 bases; bases with no gene match: 4.

This clone was counted a few times. The V gene is TRBV4-1, the J gene TRBJ2-3; TRBD2 might be the D (6 bases). The CDR3 contains 15 residues. Germline loops: CDR1 MGHRA, CDR2 YSYEKL. V was shortened by 3 bases and J by 6 bases, with 16 bases between the two germline ends. This CDR3 is CASSHHGTFTDTQYF. In nucleotides, the CDR3 is TGCGCCAGCAGCCACCACGGGACTTTTACCGATACGCAGTATTTT.

The chain links TRBV5-6 to TRBJ1-2, with D possibly being TRBD1 (5 bases). Germline CDR1 SGHDT, CDR2 YYEEEE. CDR3 length equals 14 residues. The V end lost 6 bases, the J end lost 7 bases, and 19 bases lay between the germline ends. For the CDR3, the DNA is TGTGCCAGCACCGGATTCGGCAGGGAAGGTGGCTACACCTTC. It codes for CASTGFGREGGYTF.

This clone was recorded at least ten times. The chain couples TRBV6-5 to TRBJ2-5; the match to TRBD2 covers 10 bases. Germline CDR1 and CDR2: MNHEY and SVGAGI. Germline trimming cut 4 bases from V and 5 bases from J; bases unmatched to any gene: 4. The CDR3 extends over 14 amino acids. Here the CDR3 reads CASSSGLAYETQYF. For the CDR3, the DNA is TGTGCCAGCAGTTCGGGACTAGCGTACGAGACCCAGTACTTC.

Only one count was recorded for this clone. The chain links TRBV5-1 to TRBJ2-5; D possibly corresponds to TRBD1 (6 bases). With 1 base removed from V and 5 bases from J, the gap between germline ends came to 21 bases. This CDR3 is built from 17 residues. In germline, CDR1 is SGHRS, CDR2 YFSETQ. DNA of the CDR3: TGCGCCAGCAGCTTGACCCTCCTTGGGGGCCTTCCCGAGACCCAGTACTTC. Translating it yields CASSLTLLGGLPETQYF.

This clone is a singleton in its sample. The chain links TRBV30 to TRBJ1-2; tentatively, D is TRBD1 (6 bases). V lost 1 base, J lost 8 bases, and 11 bases lay in between. Germline V gene lookup returns CDR1 GTSNPN and CDR2 SVGIG (reference sequence). The CDR3 is made up of 12 amino acids. CDR3 loop: CAWSGGGWGYTF. The CDR3 region has the DNA TGTGCCTGGAGTGGAGGGGGTTGGGGCTACACCTTC. The variable domain in full, with the rest retrieved from reference TRBV30 and TRBJ1-2, is SQTIHQWPATLVQPVGSPLSLECTVEGTSNPNLYWYRQAAGRGLQLLFYSVGIGQISSEVPQNLSASRPQDRQFILSSKKLLLSDSGFYLCAWSGGGWGYTFGSGTRLTVV.

This chain links TRBV9 with TRBJ2-7; D possibly corresponds to TRBD2 (6 bases). The CDR3 consists of 15 residues. Trimming shortened V by 5 bases and J by 0 bases, and 15 bases separated the two germline ends. Germline loops: CDR1 SGDLS, CDR2 YYNGEE. CDR3 sequence reads: CASSAGGDSSYEQYF. As DNA, the CDR3 is TGTGCCAGCAGTGCCGGGGGAGACAGCTCCTACGAGCAGTACTTC. Variable domain in full (rest from reference TRBV9 and TRBJ2-7): DSGVTQTPKHLITATGQRVTLRCSPRSGDLSVYWYQQSLDQGLQFLIQYYNGEERAKGNILERFSAQQFPDLHSELNLSSLELGDSALYFCASSAGGDSSYEQYFGPGTRLTVT.

J is TRBJ1-1 and V is TRBV12-5; 7 bases line up with TRBD1. This CDR3 comprises 15 residues. Germline CDR1 LGHNT, CDR2 FRNRAP. The J segment lost 5 bases and the V segment lost 6 bases, leaving 12 bases of the junction unmatched. The CDR3: CASGLAQGRNTEAFF. CDR3 DNA: TGTGCTAGTGGCCTTGCACAGGGGCGGAATACTGAAGCTTTCTTT. Full variable domain (remainder filled in from reference TRBV12-5 and TRBJ1-1): DARVTQTPRHKVTEMGQEVTMRCQPILGHNTVFWYRQTMMQGLELLAYFRNRAPLDDSGMPKDRFSAEMPDATLATLKIQPSEPRDSAVYFCASGLAQGRNTEAFFGQGTRLTVV.

J is TRBJ1-2 and V is TRBV28, with D tentatively TRBD1 (6 bases). This CDR3 contains 13 residues. Germline lookup yields CDR1 MDHEN and CDR2 SYDVKM. V was cut by 8 bases and J by 4 bases, with 14 bases left in between. In DNA form, the CDR3 reads TGTGCCAGCCTACAGGGACCTTCCTATGGCTACACCTTC. The encoded protein is CASLQGPSYGYTF.

The chain couples TRBV6-6 to TRBJ2-5; 11 bases align to TRBD2. The CDR3 consists of 16 residues. J gave up 3 bases and V 7 bases, and 10 bases lay outside the gene matches. Germline V gene lookup returns CDR1 MNHNY and CDR2 SVGAGI (reference sequence). CDR3 bases: TGTGCCAGCACTTCCCTAGCGGGGGGCCATAAAGAGACCCAGTACTTC. Encoded protein: CASTSLAGGHKETQYF.

The chain uses TRBV25-1 and TRBJ2-1; 8 bases map to TRBD1. CDR3 size: 16 residues. The ends lost 2 bases at V and 4 bases at J; junction bases unmatched: 7. CDR1 is MGHDK and CDR2 is SYGVNS in the germline V gene. CDR3 residues: CASSERGTGLYNEQFF. CDR3 sequence (DNA): TGTGCCAGCAGTGAACGTGGGACAGGACTATACAATGAGCAGTTCTTC.

The table lists this clone with a count of one. The chain recombines TRBV5-4 with TRBJ2-7; the D gene is possibly TRBD1 (6 bases). CDR1 is SGHNT and CDR2 is YYREEE in the germline V gene (reference sequence). The V and J ends lost 0 bases and 0 bases respectively, with 10 bases between them. The CDR3 spans 15 residues. The CDR3 sequence: CASSLVGQSSYEQYF. Written as DNA, the CDR3 is TGTGCCAGCAGCTTGGTTGGACAGAGCTCCTACGAGCAGTACTTC.

The rearrangement joins TRBV28 to TRBJ2-1, with D perhaps TRBD1 (6 bases). The ends were cut back, 4 bases at V and 5 bases at J, with 9 bases in the middle. CDR3 length: 13 amino acids. From germline, CDR1 is MDHEN and CDR2 SYDVKM. The CDR3, as DNA: TGTGCCAGCAGTTCAGGGGTTGACAATGAGCAGTTCTTC. Translation gives CASSSGVDNEQFF.

The chain carries TRBV28 and TRBJ2-4, with D possibly matching TRBD2 (6 bases). The germline V gene encodes CDR1 MDHEN and CDR2 SYDVKM. CDR3 size: 19 residues. Trimming took off 6 bases at V and 0 bases at J, with 24 bases between the two ends. Written as DNA, the CDR3 is TGTGCCAGCAGCCGCCCCAGGAGGGAGTTTTCCTTAGCCAAAAACATTCAGTACTTC. Translated: CASSRPRREFSLAKNIQYF.

DNA for the CDR3: TGTGCCAGTAGCGGCGTGAGCTCCTACAATGAGCAGTTCTTC. Protein: CASSGVSSYNEQFF. V and J are TRBV6-5 and TRBJ2-1, with D perhaps TRBD2 (6 bases). The CDR3 has 14 residues. Trimming took off 9 bases at V and 0 bases at J, with 12 bases between the two ends. The V gene's germline CDR1 is MNHEY and CDR2 SVGAGI.

This clone has a handful of counts. This CDR3 is CASSPSPFRLAGSYNEQFF. The CDR3 nucleotides are TGTGCCAGCAGCCCCTCACCCTTCAGACTAGCGGGCTCCTACAATGAGCAGTTCTTC. The V call is TRBV13, the J call TRBJ2-1, with TRBD2 matching 10 bases. After removal of 5 bases from V and 0 bases from J, the junction contained 13 bases not matched to a gene. From germline, CDR1 is PRHDT and CDR2 FYEKMQ (reference sequence). The CDR3 runs to 19 residues.

V usage is TRBV28 and J usage is TRBJ1-1; D is uncertain. CDR1 and CDR2 (germline): MDHEN, SYDVKM. The CDR3 spans 13 residues. The V and J ends lost 3 bases and 4 bases respectively, with 9 bases between them. In nucleotides, the CDR3 is TGTGCCAGCAGTTTGAGGGCGGGCACTGAAGCTTTCTTT. Its protein product is CASSLRAGTEAFF. Full variable domain (rest looked up from reference TRBV28 and TRBJ1-1): DVKVTQSSRYLVKRTGEKVFLECVQDMDHENMFWYRQDPGLGLRLIYFSYDVKMKEKGDIPEGYSVSREKKERFSLILESASTNQTSMYLCASSLRAGTEAFFGQGTRLTVV.

In its sample, this clone was seen once. The chain uses TRBV28 and TRBJ2-5; 9 bases map to TRBD2. V shed 1 base and J 5 bases; nucleotides not matched to a gene: 11. CDR3 length equals 17 residues. The germline V gene encodes CDR1 MDHEN and CDR2 SYDVKM. CDR3 in amino acids: CASSLSGSGGLSETQYF. The CDR3 nucleotides read TGTGCCAGCAGTTTATCGGGTAGCGGGGGTCTTTCGGAGACCCAGTACTTC.

This sequence joins TRBV7-9 and TRBJ1-5, with 8 bases that match TRBD1. Germline lookup yields CDR1 SEHNR and CDR2 FQNEAQ (reference sequence). CDR3 size: 19 residues. V was pared by 4 bases and J by 0 bases, with 14 bases of the junction left unmatched. The CDR3 region is CASSSGRQGPLFSNQPQHF. The CDR3 DNA reads TGTGCCAGCAGCTCAGGACGACAGGGGCCCCTTTTTAGCAATCAGCCCCAGCATTTT.

This clone was detected a few times. Here the CDR3 DNA reads TGTGCCAGTAGTATCGGAGGGGATCAGCCCCAGCATTTT. This gives the protein CASSIGGDQPQHF. J is TRBJ1-5 and V is TRBV19; D is possibly TRBD1 (5 bases). This CDR3 comprises 13 residues. V lost 3 bases and J lost 5, with 8 bases in between. Germline V gene lookup returns CDR1 LNHDA and CDR2 SQIVND (reference sequence).

The gene calls are TRBV6-5 and TRBJ1-4, with TRBD1 as a possible D gene (6 bases). The CDR3 runs to 16 residues. The ends were cut back, 0 bases at V and 11 bases at J, with 19 bases in the middle. Germline CDR1 is MNHEY and CDR2 is SVGAGI. Written as DNA, the CDR3 is TGTGCCAGCAGTTACTCGCCGCCAGGGGCCGTATTGAAACTGTTTTTT. This codes for CASSYSPPGAVLKLFF.

The rearrangement links TRBV6-5 to TRBJ1-5, with 9 bases fitting TRBD1. V gave up 7 bases and J gave up 6 bases; unmatched junction bases: 4. This CDR3 has 13 amino acids. Per the germline V gene, CDR1 is MNHEY and CDR2 is SVGAGI. CDR3 in DNA: TGTGCCAGCAAGGGGACAGGGATTCAGCCCCAGCATTTT. Protein product: CASKGTGIQPQHF.

The chain combines TRBV5-4 with TRBJ1-1; tentative D call: TRBD1 (6 bases). V was shortened by 0 bases and J by 1 base, with 10 bases between the two germline ends. Per germline, CDR1 SGHNT and CDR2 YYREEE (reference sequence). CDR3 length: 15 residues. Here the CDR3 DNA reads TGTGCCAGCAGCTTGGCCCAACAGGGGAACACTGAAGCTTTCTTT. Translated, it gives CASSLAQQGNTEAFF. Filled out from reference TRBV5-4 and TRBJ1-1, the complete variable domain reads ETGVTQSPTHLIKTRGQQVTLRCSSQSGHNTVSWYQQALGQGPQFIFQYYREEENGRGNFPPRFSGLQFPNYSSELNVNALELDDSALYLCASSLAQQGNTEAFFGQGTRLTVV.